The entry below gives a single TCR beta chain sequence along with its context. The antigen remains undetermined. Time point denoted: cycle 4 day 1 (C4D1), after five to seven weeks of nivolumab. Brentuximab vedotin exposure varied among the patients, all of whom had relapsed after autologous stem cell transplantation. Negative magnetic selection isolated CD4+ T cells from thawed PBMCs. The sample is drawn from a study of PD-1 blockade in classical Hodgkin lymphoma. Whole-study results and caveats: No one has yet defined what causes the repertoire differences, which may be disease activity or prior therapy. Individuals who commenced nivolumab within less than 1 year of ASCT were excluded.

Assay: immunoSEQ multiplex PCR; the TCRdb copy retains only in-frame clones and omits some. The profile shows 9,500 to 10,000 clones, approximately 77% of them singletons. This CDR3 comprises 11 residues. The ends were cut back, 5 bases at V and 13 bases at J, with 12 bases in the middle. CDR1 and CDR2 (germline): LNHDA, SQIVND (reference sequence). The gene calls are TRBV19 and TRBJ2-1; D unclear. This clonotype originated in a human donor with classical Hodgkin lymphoma. The material was CD4+ T cells from blood, obtained before the fourth cycle of nivolumab. CDR3 loop: CASSDGRAQFF. As DNA, the CDR3 is TGTGCCAGTAGTGACGGCCGAGCCCAGTTCTTC.